The 19 T cell receptor beta chains reported below all come from one sample, sequenced in a study of preoperative IRX-2 immunotherapy in early breast cancer. Treatment indicated: preoperative locoregional IRX-2 cytokine immunotherapy. Clones were read by immunoSEQ multiplex PCR, and TCRdb kept only the in-frame ones, dropping some. The data show around 35,000 clones, nearly 95% seen once. This sample was gathered from a patient treated with IRX-2 immunotherapy. The receptor set was obtained from a human donor with breast cancer.

The genes are TRBV23-1 and TRBJ2-5, with D maybe TRBD1 (6 bases). TRBV23-1 is an ORF, and what it does is uncertain. The CDR3 runs 14 residues. V was trimmed by 6 bases and J by 4 bases, leaving 15 bases between them. The CDR3 loop reads CASRSDRGGETQYF. CDR3 bases: TGCGCCAGCAGGTCAGACAGAGGGGGAGAGACCCAGTACTTC.

The chain joins TRBV5-6 to TRBJ1-5, with TRBD1 matching 12 bases. The CDR3 runs to 14 residues. From germline, CDR1 is SGHDT and CDR2 YYEEEE. V lost 2 bases, J lost 11 bases, and 5 bases stayed unmatched. In nucleotides, the CDR3 is TGTGCCAGCAGCTTTCGGGGGACAGGGGGCGCCCAGCATTTT. Translation: CASSFRGTGGAQHF.

This chain joins TRBV19 and TRBJ2-5, with D unclear. V shed 4 bases and J shed 0 bases, with 9 bases lying between them. Germline V gene lookup returns CDR1 LNHDA and CDR2 SQIVND (reference sequence). CDR3 size: 14 residues. The DNA of the CDR3 is TGTGCCAGTAGTAATACCCGAAACCAAGAGACCCAGTACTTC. Its translation: CASSNTRNQETQYF.

This rearrangement joins TRBV27 to TRBJ2-2; D not certain. With 3 bases removed from V and 3 bases from J, the gap between germline ends came to 8 bases. Per germline, CDR1 MNHEY and CDR2 SMNVEV (reference sequence). The CDR3 length is 14 residues. The CDR3 region is CASSLSRYTGELFF. The CDR3 coding sequence is TGTGCCAGCAGTTTGAGCAGATACACCGGGGAGCTGTTTTTT.

The chain employs TRBV4-1 and TRBJ1-1; 7 bases line up with TRBD1. Unmatched junction bases numbered 10, after V lost 3 bases and J lost 6 bases. CDR1 MGHRA and CDR2 YSYEKL come from the germline V gene. The CDR3 sequence is 15 residues long. The CDR3 spells CASSHPDRDGAEAFF. CDR3 coding DNA: TGCGCCAGCAGCCACCCCGACAGGGATGGCGCTGAAGCTTTCTTT.

The chain employs TRBV7-9 and TRBJ1-1; 9 positions match TRBD1. V trimming: 1 base; J trimming: 1 base; junction bases outside the gene matches: 10. Germline V lookup: CDR1 SEHNR, CDR2 FQNEAQ (reference sequence). This CDR3 region has 18 residues. The CDR3 region has the DNA TGTGCCAGCAGCTTAGACCCCGGACAGGGGCTAAGGAACACTGAAGCTTTCTTT. Protein: CASSLDPGQGLRNTEAFF.

This clone was recorded only once. This chain uses TRBV5-4 with TRBJ1-5, with TRBD1 identical over 8 bases. The CDR3 contains 14 residues. Germline V gives CDR1 SGHNT, CDR2 YYREEE (reference sequence). Germline trimming cut 3 bases from V and 5 bases from J; bases unmatched to any gene: 4. The CDR3 loop is CASSSGGFDQPQHF. DNA for the CDR3: TGTGCCAGCAGCTCAGGGGGCTTCGATCAGCCCCAGCATTTT.

This clone has only one observation. The genes are TRBV5-1 and TRBJ1-3; TRBD1 matches at 11 bases. After removal of 1 base from V and 4 bases from J, the junction contained 7 bases not matched to a gene. The CDR3 is 17 amino acids. Germline CDR1 is SGHRS and CDR2 is YFSETQ. Written as DNA, the CDR3 is TGCGCCAGCAGCTTGTCGAGGACAGGGGGCTCAGGAAACACCATATATTTT. Its translation: CASSLSRTGGSGNTIYF. Using reference TRBV5-1 and TRBJ1-3 for the parts outside the CDR3, the full variable domain is KAGVTQTPRYLIKTRGQQVTLSCSPISGHRSVSWYQQTPGQGLQFLFEYFSETQRNKGNFPGRFSGRQFSNSRSEMNVSTLELGDSALYLCASSLSRTGGSGNTIYFGEGSWLTVV.

The CDR3 DNA follows: TGTGCCAGCAACTACGGACAGTCATACAATCAGCCCCAGCATTTT. Translating gives CASNYGQSYNQPQHF. The genes are TRBV28 and TRBJ1-5; TRBD1 is a possible D gene (6 bases). Deletions cut 7 bases from V and 3 bases from J, with 16 bases between. This CDR3 is 15 amino acids long. The germline V gene has CDR1 MDHEN and CDR2 SYDVKM.

This chain joins TRBV9 and TRBJ2-1; D gene uncertain. V lost 0 bases and J 1 base, leaving 2 bases between the germline ends. CDR3 length: 13 residues. The V gene's germline CDR1 is SGDLS and CDR2 YYNGEE. For the CDR3, the DNA is TGTGCCAGCAGCGTAGGGTCCTACAATGAGCAGTTCTTC. Translating gives CASSVGSYNEQFF.

This chain uses TRBV2 with TRBJ2-3, with D possibly TRBD1 on 6 matching bases. Germline assignment: CDR1 SNHLY and CDR2 FYNNEI. Trimming left V 7 bases short and J 2 bases short, with 13 bases between. The CDR3 spans 14 residues. CDR3 sequence reads: CASTSTGSTDTQYF. The CDR3 nucleotides read TGTGCCAGCACCTCGACAGGCTCCACAGATACGCAGTATTTT.

The gene calls are TRBV10-1 and TRBJ2-5; D unresolved. The V end was cut by 6 bases, the J end by 1 base, with 12 bases between. This CDR3 is 14 amino acids long. Germline V gives CDR1 WNHNN, CDR2 SYGVQD (reference sequence). For the CDR3, the DNA is TGCGCCAGCAGCCCGGTCCCGAGCCAAGAGACCCAGTACTTC. Its protein product is CASSPVPSQETQYF.

The rearrangement joins TRBV6-5 to TRBJ1-2, with D uncertain. The ends were cut back, 2 bases at V and 7 bases at J, with 11 bases in the middle. The CDR3 spans 13 residues. Germline assignment: CDR1 MNHEY and CDR2 SVGAGI. CDR3 DNA sequence: TGTGCCAGCAGTTACAGGTCTATTAGTGGCTACACCTTC. Protein: CASSYRSISGYTF.

The chain links TRBV11-2 to TRBJ1-2; 8 nucleotides agree with TRBD1. Germline CDR1 and CDR2: SGHAT and FQNNGV. V shed 0 bases and J 3 bases; nucleotides not matched to a gene: 3. The CDR3 is made up of 15 amino acids. CDR3 in DNA: TGTGCCAGCAGCTTAGATCCGACAGGGGACTATGGCTACACCTTC. This codes for CASSLDPTGDYGYTF.

By share of the sample, this clone is medium-sized (0.01 to 0.1%). The V and J genes are TRBV25-1 and TRBJ2-7; D is tentatively TRBD1 or TRBD2 (5 bases each). CDR3 length equals 12 residues. V gave up 6 bases and J gave up 6 bases, with 12 bases separating them. Looked up from germline, CDR1 is MGHDK and CDR2 is SYGVNS. The CDR3 loop reads CASSLGVGEQYF. In DNA form, the CDR3 reads TGTGCCAGCAGCCTGGGGGTAGGCGAGCAGTACTTC.

The V call is TRBV7-6, the J call TRBJ1-2, with D perhaps TRBD1 (5 bases). Germline-derived CDR1 and CDR2 are SGHVS and FNYEAQ. CDR3 size: 12 residues. V lost 3 bases to trimming and J lost 7 bases, with 9 bases between them. The CDR3 region is CASSLSGSGYTF. The DNA of the CDR3 is TGTGCCAGCAGCTTGTCAGGGAGTGGCTACACCTTC.

This chain links TRBV7-3 with TRBJ2-2; D gene ambiguous. This CDR3 spans 13 amino acids. Trimming removed 5 bases at V and 5 bases at J, with 9 bases between. In germline, CDR1 is SGHTA, CDR2 FQGTGA. This CDR3 reads CASSLRATGELFF. CDR3 in DNA: TGTGCCAGCAGCCTACGGGCGACCGGGGAGCTGTTTTTT.

The rearrangement uses TRBV2 and TRBJ1-2; no clear D gene. Deletions cut 11 bases from V and 1 base from J, with 11 bases between. There are 12 residues in the CDR3. In germline, CDR1 is SNHLY, CDR2 FYNNEI. CDR3 sequence (DNA): TGTGCCGGGTCCACAGATAACTATGGCTACACCTTC. Translation gives CAGSTDNYGYTF.

The V and J genes are TRBV11-3 and TRBJ2-1; TRBD2 agrees at 8 bases. The CDR3 extends over 16 amino acids. V was clipped by 5 bases and J by 3 bases; unmatched bases: 9. The germline CDR1 and CDR2 sequences are SGHNT and YENEEA. The CDR3 nucleotides are TGTGCCAGCAGCGTCCCGTGGGCGGGGGGCTACAATGAGCAGTTCTTC. Its translation is CASSVPWAGGYNEQFF.